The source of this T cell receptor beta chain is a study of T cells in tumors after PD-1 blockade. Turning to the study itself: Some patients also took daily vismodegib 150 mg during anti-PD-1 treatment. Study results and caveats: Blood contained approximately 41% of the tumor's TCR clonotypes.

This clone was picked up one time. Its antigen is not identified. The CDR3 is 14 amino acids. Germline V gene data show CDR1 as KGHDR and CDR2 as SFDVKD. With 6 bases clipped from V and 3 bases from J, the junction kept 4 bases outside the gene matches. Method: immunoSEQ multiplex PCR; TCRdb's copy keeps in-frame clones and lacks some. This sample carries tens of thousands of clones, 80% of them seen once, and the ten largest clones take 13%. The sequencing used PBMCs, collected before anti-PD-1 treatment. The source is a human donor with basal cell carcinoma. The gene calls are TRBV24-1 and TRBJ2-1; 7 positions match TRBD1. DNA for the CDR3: TGTGCCACCAGTCAGGGGGACAGCTACAATGAGCAGTTCTTC. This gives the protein CATSQGDSYNEQFF.